This T cell receptor beta chain was recorded in a study of shared clonotypes between healthy human individuals. Study-wide context: A donor's plate count was three for CD4 naive and three for CD4 memory; CD8 naive had two and CD8 memory one.

This CDR3 contains 12 residues. Germline values: CDR1 SGHRS, CDR2 YFSETQ. Trimming left V 0 bases short and J 7 bases short, with 4 bases between. CD45RO-negative, CCR7-positively selected cells formed the naive CD8 fraction, excluding terminally differentiated effector memory CD45RA+ cells. Adult donors, all healthy and HIV-negative, had no recent acute infections or vaccinations. Sequencing used immunoSEQ multiplex PCR; TCRdb keeps in-frame clones, though not all of them. The sample lists about 700,000 clones; about 92% were seen once. The sample taken for sequencing was naive CD8+ T cells sorted from blood. This sequence joins TRBV5-1 and TRBJ1-4, with no clear D. This sequence was found in a man younger than 45 in good health. This chain's CDR3 is CASSLDGEKLFF. The CDR3, as DNA: TGCGCCAGCAGCTTGGATGGTGAAAAACTGTTTTTT.